Given below is one T cell receptor beta chain in context. This receptor's antigen is unknown. Per-base quality was not reported, and no clone a single base away is much larger than it. Donors were healthy HIV-negative adults with no recently reported acute infections or vaccinations. All donors were Caucasian adults living in Nashville, Tennessee, USA. Magnetic negative selection was used to enrich CD4+ T cells, after which naive cells were positively selected on CD45RA and the negative fraction became the memory subset. After blood collection by leukapheresis, PBMCs were isolated using Ficoll-Histopaque density gradient centrifugation and then cryopreserved in the vapor phase of liquid nitrogen. Purity and quantity of every magnetically sorted T cell population were checked by analytical flow cytometry. Genomic DNA was isolated from every sorted fraction and measured by UV absorbance on a Nanodrop 2000c.

Using the deep immunoSEQ assay, multiplex PCR amplified TCR CDR3 regions from genomic DNA. Extracted genomic DNA from each cell subset was distributed evenly across all wells of several immunoSEQ 96-well plates, and each plate was treated as a replicate. For sorted subsets, each replicate PCR was loaded with about 200 ng genomic DNA, equivalent to some 27,000 T cell genomes. Purified libraries were measured with a Qubit 3.0 fluorometer, size-checked on a Bioanalyzer 2100, and measured again with the KAPA Library Quantification kit. A separate single-read 150-cycle Illumina NextSeq 550 flow cell was used to sequence each immunoSEQ 96-well plate. As for the original processing: The immunoSEQ output contained only junctional sequences without quality scores, so filtering could not match that applied to full-length reads. To assign V/J genes and CDR3, sequences were annotated against IMGT germline references using PyIR, a Python wrapper for IgBLAST v1.9. Reads were filtered out if the reads had weak V/J assignments (E-value above 1e-6), no CDR3, stop codons, out-of-frame junctions, or ambiguous translated residues. A V3J clonotype was defined by an identical inferred V gene, J gene, and CDR3 amino acid sequence. The percentage overlap between two repertoires was calculated by dividing the number of shared unique clonotypes by the size of the smaller repertoire. Three approaches were used to assess repertoire richness: RTK rarefaction, the Chao1 estimator, and Recon v2.1 estimates of unobserved clonotypes. For all TCRbeta clonotypes obtained by the gDNA method from a handful of donors, generation probabilities were computed with OLGA. TCRdb took over this immuneACCESS table, retaining in-frame rearrangements with V and J assigned. Such tables are incomplete; in checked studies, under half of the missing clones stem from an unresolved V gene, and the remainder is unexplained. For V, J and clone size, that table is used; D and trimming come from the DNA. This sample is represented by about 1.5 million clones; 95% to 97% of them were singletons. The ten largest account for about 1.2% of the sample.

The data are from a study of shared clonotypes between healthy human individuals (dated by TCRdb to the early 2020s). About the study as a whole: The cohort included three men and a couple of women between 18 and 49 years of age. Per donor, leukapheresis produced somewhere between about 0.8 and 9 billion PBMCs. The study deeply sequenced blood TCR repertoires of 5 or 6 healthy adults to estimate repertoire size and the extent of clonotype sharing between individuals. For each donor, CD4 naive and CD4 memory were each given three plates, CD8 naive was given two plates, and CD8 memory was given one plate. Different laboratories and diverse techniques were used to prepare libraries and sequence TCR repertoires, to increase sequencing depth and limit assay-specific biases.

The paper's findings and limits, for the study overall: Clonotypes shared by all four sorted-subset donors showed higher generation probabilities than non-shared clonotypes. Sampling was restricted to blood, and TCR repertoires in tissues likely differ from the TCR repertoires found in blood. Even with the large sequencing depth, rarefaction of the sorted-subset datasets indicated that sequencing was incomplete. Naive subsets generally had larger estimated clonotype richness than memory subsets. Based on pairwise subsampling, the degree of clonotype sharing among donors was expected to be affected by sequencing depth. Because the study included a small number of donors, the genetic and exposure-history diversity represented was limited. When several donors were compared, the shared fraction of clonotypes was around 5% for naive CD4, roughly 3.4% for naive CD8, roughly 2.5% for memory CD4, and 0.3% to 0.5% for memory CD8.

Trimming at the junction amounts to 4 bases on V and 0 bases on J, and the germline ends lie 10 bases apart. Reading from cysteine to phenylalanine, the CDR3 counts 15 amino acids. The sequence is cut down to CDR3 DNA, 45 bases in frame from base 1. According to the germline V gene, CDR1 reads SNHLY and CDR2 reads FYNNEI. The chain is assembled from TRBV2 and TRBJ2-1; the D gene is not confidently resolved. The receptor's source is a man between 25 and 39 years old in good health. Sequencing was done on a sample of naive CD4+ T cells sorted from blood. This specimen's cell subset or site label, interpreted: CD45RA+ positively selected. The sequenced DNA is TGTGCCAGCAGTGCGGCGGAGAGCTCCTACAATGAGCAGTTCTTC. It translates as CASSAAESSYNEQFF.